The 5 T cell receptor beta chains reported below all come from one sample, sequenced in a study of blood T cell repertoires in COVID-19. Data came from immunoSEQ multiplex PCR; TCRdb stores just in-frame clones and leaves some out. The data hold around 270,000 clones, with 84% observed a single time. Sequencing was done on a sample of peripheral blood. These receptors all come from a woman between 40 and 50 years old who had recovered from COVID-19.

This chain uses TRBV5-1 with TRBJ1-4, with a weak D call TRBD1 (5 bases). The CDR3 length is 15 residues. Germline lookup yields CDR1 SGHRS and CDR2 YFSETQ. V was cut by 4 bases and J by 4 bases, with 14 bases left in between. CDR3 region: CASSVQTGYNEKLFF. The CDR3 DNA follows: TGCGCCAGCAGCGTTCAAACAGGTTATAATGAAAAACTGTTTTTT.

This chain uses TRBV24-1 with TRBJ2-3; maybe TRBD1 (6 bases). The V end was cut by 12 bases, the J end by 0 bases, with 15 bases between. Per the germline V gene, CDR1 is KGHDR and CDR2 is SFDVKD. The CDR3 runs 14 residues. The CDR3 is CASSGTYSTDTQYF. In DNA, the CDR3 is TGTGCCTCATCCGGGACATACAGCACAGATACGCAGTATTTT.

The J gene is TRBJ2-1, the V gene TRBV6-5; 8 nucleotides match TRBD2. Germline V gene sequence: CDR1 MNHEY, CDR2 SVGAGI. Germline trimming cut 0 bases from V and 5 bases from J; bases unmatched to any gene: 3. This CDR3 contains 15 residues. CDR3 protein: CASSYSRTSHNEQFF. The CDR3 region has the DNA TGTGCCAGCAGTTACTCAAGGACTAGCCACAATGAGCAGTTCTTC.

This CDR3 reads CASSMGQPGRGYTF. In DNA form, the CDR3 reads TGTGCCAGCAGCATGGGACAGCCCGGACGGGGCTACACCTTC. This chain links TRBV5-6 with TRBJ1-2; TRBD1 aligns across 7 bases. Germline loops: CDR1 SGHDT, CDR2 YYEEEE. Trimming removed 4 bases from V and 8 bases from J; junction bases left unmatched: 11. The CDR3 is 14 residues long.

The chain recombines TRBV5-1 with TRBJ1-3, with D tentatively TRBD1 (6 bases). The CDR3 has 15 residues. CDR1 and CDR2 (germline): SGHRS, YFSETQ. The germline V and J ends were trimmed by 7 bases and 0 bases, with 14 bases remaining between them. CDR3 sequence (DNA): TGCGCCAGCGGCCTGGGGGGCCTCTCTGGAAACACCATATATTTT. Its translation is CASGLGGLSGNTIYF. Complete variable domain (other parts from reference TRBV5-1 and TRBJ1-3): KAGVTQTPRYLIKTRGQQVTLSCSPISGHRSVSWYQQTPGQGLQFLFEYFSETQRNKGNFPGRFSGRQFSNSRSEMNVSTLELGDSALYLCASGLGGLSGNTIYFGEGSWLTVV.